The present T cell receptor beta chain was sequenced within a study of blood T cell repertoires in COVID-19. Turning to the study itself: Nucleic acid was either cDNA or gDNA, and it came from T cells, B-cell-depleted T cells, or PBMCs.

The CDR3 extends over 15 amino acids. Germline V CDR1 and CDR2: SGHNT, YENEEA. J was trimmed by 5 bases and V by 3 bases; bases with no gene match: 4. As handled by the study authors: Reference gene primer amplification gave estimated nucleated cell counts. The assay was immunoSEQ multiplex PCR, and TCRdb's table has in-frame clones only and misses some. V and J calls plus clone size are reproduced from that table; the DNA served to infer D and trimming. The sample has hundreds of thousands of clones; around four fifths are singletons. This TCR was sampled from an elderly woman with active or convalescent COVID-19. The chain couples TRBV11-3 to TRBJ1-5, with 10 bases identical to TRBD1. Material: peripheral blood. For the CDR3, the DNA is TGTGCCAGCAGCTTGGGGACAGGGGACTATCAGCCCCAGCATTTT. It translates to CASSLGTGDYQPQHF. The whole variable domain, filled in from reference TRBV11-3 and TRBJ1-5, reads EAGVVQSPRYKIIEKKQPVAFWCNPISGHNTLYWYLQNLGQGPELLIRYENEEAVDDSQLPKDRFSAERLKGVDSTLKIQPAELGDSAVYLCASSLGTGDYQPQHFGDGTRLSIL.